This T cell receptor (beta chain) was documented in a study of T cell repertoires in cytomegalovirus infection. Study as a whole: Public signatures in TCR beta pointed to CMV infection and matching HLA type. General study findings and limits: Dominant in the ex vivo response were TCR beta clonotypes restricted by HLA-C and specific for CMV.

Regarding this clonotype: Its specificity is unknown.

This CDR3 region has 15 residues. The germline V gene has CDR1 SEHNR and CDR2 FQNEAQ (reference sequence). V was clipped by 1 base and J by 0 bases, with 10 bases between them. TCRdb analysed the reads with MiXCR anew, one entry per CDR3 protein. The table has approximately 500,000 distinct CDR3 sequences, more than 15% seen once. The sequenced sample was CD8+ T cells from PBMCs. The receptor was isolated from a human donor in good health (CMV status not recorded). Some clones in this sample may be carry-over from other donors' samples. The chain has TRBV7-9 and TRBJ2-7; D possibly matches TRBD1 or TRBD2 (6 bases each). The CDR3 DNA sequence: TGTGCCAGCAGCTTAGTGGGGGGCGTCTCCTACGAGCAGTACTTC. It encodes CASSLVGGVSYEQYF.